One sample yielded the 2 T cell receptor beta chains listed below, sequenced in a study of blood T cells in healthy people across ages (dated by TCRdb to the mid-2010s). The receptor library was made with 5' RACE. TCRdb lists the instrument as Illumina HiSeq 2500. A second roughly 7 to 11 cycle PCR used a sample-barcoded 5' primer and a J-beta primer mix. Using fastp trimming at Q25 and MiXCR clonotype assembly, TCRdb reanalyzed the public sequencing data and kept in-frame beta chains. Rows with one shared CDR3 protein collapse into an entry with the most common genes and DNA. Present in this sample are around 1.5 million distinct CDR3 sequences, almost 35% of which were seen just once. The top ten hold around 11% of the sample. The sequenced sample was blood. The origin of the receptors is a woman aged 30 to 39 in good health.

The CDR3 is CSARTDSLNYGYTF. The CDR3 nucleotides are TGCAGTGCTAGGACGGACAGTTTGAACTATGGCTACACCTTC. The V call is TRBV20-1, the J call TRBJ1-2; maybe TRBD1 (6 bases). The CDR3 length is 14 residues. V was clipped by 3 bases and J by 2 bases, with 13 bases between them. Per germline, CDR1 DFQATT and CDR2 SNEGSKA (reference sequence).

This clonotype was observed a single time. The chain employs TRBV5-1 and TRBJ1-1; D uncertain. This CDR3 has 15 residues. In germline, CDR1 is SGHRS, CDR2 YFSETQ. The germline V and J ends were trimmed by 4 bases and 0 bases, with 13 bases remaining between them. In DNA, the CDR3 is TGCGCCAGCAGCCCCCCGACATTGATGAACACTGAAGCTTTCTTT. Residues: CASSPPTLMNTEAFF.